Listed below are T cell receptor beta chains from one sample, sequenced in a study of blood T cell repertoires in COVID-19. TCRdb's copy holds only in-frame clones and misses some; the assay was immunoSEQ multiplex PCR. The sample consists of 52,000 or so clones, 78% of them appearing once. Sequencing used peripheral blood. The receptors derive from a human donor in a cohort sampled during active COVID-19. Both conserved end residues are part of each CDR3. A D gene is named only where the DNA matches it firmly. A row's size may be missing; if present it is once, few, many or a size class.

j_call: TRBJ2-7
clone_size: once
d_call: .
v_call: TRBV10-3
cdr3_nt: TGTGCCATCAGTGAGTCGGCAGCCTACGAGCAGTACTTC
cdr3_aa: CAISESAAYEQYF

j_call: TRBJ1-2
clone_size: .
d_call: TRBD1
v_call: TRBV19
cdr3_nt: TGTGCCAGTAGTATAAAGGGGACAGGCCTTTACCGCTCAAATGGCTACACCTTC
cdr3_aa: CASSIKGTGLYRSNGYTF

j_call: TRBJ1-2
clone_size: .
d_call: TRBD1
v_call: TRBV28
cdr3_nt: TGTGCCACCACCCCCGGGACAGGGGACTATGGCTACACCTTC
cdr3_aa: CATTPGTGDYGYTF

j_call: TRBJ2-7
clone_size: .
d_call: TRBD1
v_call: TRBV5-1
cdr3_nt: TGCGCCAGCAGCTTGGGTAGTTATGGACAGGGTCGGGACGAGCAGTACTTC
cdr3_aa: CASSLGSYGQGRDEQYF

j_call: TRBJ2-7
clone_size: .
d_call: TRBD2
v_call: TRBV19
cdr3_nt: TGTGCCAGTAGTGCAAGCGGGGGAGCCTACGAGCAGTACTTC
cdr3_aa: CASSASGGAYEQYF

j_call: TRBJ2-1
clone_size: .
d_call: .
v_call: TRBV11-2
cdr3_nt: TGTGCCAGCAGCCCCTACCCCGGGGGCAATGAGCAGTTCTTC
cdr3_aa: CASSPYPGGNEQFF

j_call: TRBJ1-2
clone_size: .
d_call: TRBD1
v_call: TRBV2
cdr3_nt: TGTGCCAGCAGTCAGGGGGCAGGGGGGCATGGCTACACCTTC
cdr3_aa: CASSQGAGGHGYTF

j_call: TRBJ1-5
clone_size: .
d_call: .
v_call: TRBV5-8
cdr3_nt: TGTGCCAGCAGCTTGGCAGGGAATCAGCCCCAGCATTTT
cdr3_aa: CASSLAGNQPQHF

j_call: TRBJ2-1
clone_size: .
d_call: TRBD2
v_call: TRBV28
cdr3_nt: TGTGCCAGCAGTCCCCCGGCGGGAGGGCCTTACAATGAGCAGTTCTTC
cdr3_aa: CASSPPAGGPYNEQFF

j_call: TRBJ1-2
clone_size: .
d_call: TRBD1
v_call: TRBV6-5
cdr3_nt: TGTGCCAGCAGCTTACAGGGGTGGGGGTATGGCTACACCTTC
cdr3_aa: CASSLQGWGYGYTF

j_call: TRBJ2-7
clone_size: .
d_call: TRBD1
v_call: TRBV29-1
cdr3_nt: TGCAGCGTCCCGGGACAGGGATCCGACGAGCAGTACTTC
cdr3_aa: CSVPGQGSDEQYF

j_call: TRBJ2-7
clone_size: .
d_call: .
v_call: TRBV7-2
cdr3_nt: TGTGCCAGCAGCTTTCGGGAGCGGACCTCCTACGAGCAGTACTTC
cdr3_aa: CASSFRERTSYEQYF

j_call: TRBJ2-1
clone_size: .
d_call: TRBD2
v_call: TRBV20-1
cdr3_nt: TGCAGTGCTAGTCGGGGACTAGCGCAGCAGTTCTTC
cdr3_aa: CSASRGLAQQFF

j_call: TRBJ1-3
clone_size: .
d_call: TRBD1
v_call: TRBV28
cdr3_nt: TGTGCCAGCAGTTTATATCCCGGGACAGGGGGAACCACCATATATTTT
cdr3_aa: CASSLYPGTGGTTIYF